A single sample gave rise to the 10 T cell receptor beta chains below, sequenced in a study of shared clonotypes between healthy human individuals. The table came from immunoSEQ multiplex PCR; TCRdb's copy has only in-frame clones and leaves some out. Of about 980,000 clones in the sample, about 80% are singletons; the top ten hold nearly 1.5%. The source material was memory CD4+ T cells sorted from blood. Specified subset: CD45RA-negative fraction. The receptor set was obtained from a man aged 18 to 30 in good health.

CDR3 region: CASSPTWTSGRATDTQYF. CDR3 bases: TGCGCCAGCAGCCCCACCTGGACTAGCGGGAGGGCAACAGATACGCAGTATTTT. The J gene is TRBJ2-3, the V gene TRBV4-1; 15 positions match TRBD2. The CDR3 is made up of 18 amino acids. V lost 4 bases and J lost 3; bases outside the gene matches: 8. Germline V gene data show CDR1 as MGHRA and CDR2 as YSYEKL.

V and J are TRBV7-2 and TRBJ1-5; 8 bases align to TRBD1. The CDR3 covers 15 residues. Per germline, CDR1 SGHTA and CDR2 FQGNSA. Unmatched junction bases numbered 5, after V lost 2 bases and J lost 5 bases. The CDR3 coding sequence is TGTGCCAGCAGCTTAACAGGGGGTAACTATCAGCCCCAGCATTTT. Translated: CASSLTGGNYQPQHF.

This clone turned up a few times. J is TRBJ1-2 and V is TRBV7-9; D uncertain. Germline CDR1 is SEHNR and CDR2 is FQNEAQ (reference sequence). Trimming stripped 0 bases from V and 8 bases from J, with 13 bases between. The CDR3 contains 14 residues. The CDR3: CASSLAAGELGYTF. For the CDR3, the DNA is TGTGCCAGCAGCTTAGCGGCCGGTGAACTGGGCTACACCTTC.

For this clone: A much more abundant neighbour one base away suggests this may be a read error. This sample also contains other DNA sequences that code for the same CDR3. This sequence joins TRBV7-9 and TRBJ1-5; D is uncertain. The CDR3 spans 14 residues. V lost 1 base, J lost 3 bases, and 7 bases lay in between. Germline V gene data show CDR1 as SEHNR and CDR2 as FQNEAQ (reference sequence). The CDR3 DNA reads as TGTGCCAGCAGCTTAGTCGGCATCAATCAGCCCCAGCATTTT. Protein: CASSLVGINQPQHF.

This chain connects TRBV5-4 to TRBJ2-5, with TRBD1 matching over 8 bases. The CDR3 covers 14 residues. Per germline, CDR1 SGHNT and CDR2 YYREEE (reference sequence). The J segment lost 5 bases and the V segment lost 0 bases, leaving 3 bases of the junction unmatched. In DNA form, the CDR3 reads TGTGCCAGCAGCTTGGCAGGGGGCGTGGAGACCCAGTACTTC. It encodes CASSLAGGVETQYF.

Here the CDR3 DNA reads TGTGCCATCAGTGACGGGGCCACAGATACGCAGTATTTT. As protein: CAISDGATDTQYF. V gene TRBV10-3 combines with J gene TRBJ2-3; D may correspond to TRBD1 or TRBD2 (5 bases each). Germline V CDR1 and CDR2: ENHRY, SYGVKD. This CDR3 has 13 amino acids. Trimming cost V 3 bases and J 2 bases, with 6 bases left between them.

The gene calls are TRBV6-5 and TRBJ2-5; D perhaps matches TRBD1 (6 bases). Germline V CDR1 and CDR2: MNHEY, SVGAGI. This CDR3 is built from 13 residues. V lost 5 bases to trimming and J lost 5 bases, with 12 bases between them. The CDR3 region is CASSPRGDETQYF. CDR3 nucleotides: TGTGCCAGCAGTCCCAGGGGAGATGAGACCCAGTACTTC.

CDR3 protein: CASSRPNTGELFF. CDR3 DNA: TGTGCCAGCAGTAGGCCGAACACCGGGGAGCTGTTTTTT. The V and J genes are TRBV27 and TRBJ2-2; D unresolved. This CDR3 has 13 residues. V was cut by 5 bases and J by 0 bases, with 4 bases left in between. Germline lookup yields CDR1 MNHEY and CDR2 SMNVEV (reference sequence).

The chain has TRBV7-8 and TRBJ1-1, with no clear D. CDR1 is SGHVS and CDR2 is FQNEAQ in the germline V gene. The CDR3 loop spans 13 amino acids. V lost 0 bases and J 9 bases, leaving 11 bases between the germline ends. CDR3 protein: CASSLARTEQAFF. The CDR3 DNA sequence: TGTGCCAGCAGCTTAGCAAGGACGGAACAAGCTTTCTTT.

The chain has TRBV11-2 and TRBJ2-1; D uncertain. Germline CDR1 reads SGHAT; CDR2 reads FQNNGV. CDR3 size: 13 residues. V was shortened by 0 bases and J by 6 bases, with 6 bases between the two germline ends. CDR3 residues: CASSLDLINEQFF. CDR3 sequence (DNA): TGTGCCAGCAGCTTAGACTTAATCAATGAGCAGTTCTTC.